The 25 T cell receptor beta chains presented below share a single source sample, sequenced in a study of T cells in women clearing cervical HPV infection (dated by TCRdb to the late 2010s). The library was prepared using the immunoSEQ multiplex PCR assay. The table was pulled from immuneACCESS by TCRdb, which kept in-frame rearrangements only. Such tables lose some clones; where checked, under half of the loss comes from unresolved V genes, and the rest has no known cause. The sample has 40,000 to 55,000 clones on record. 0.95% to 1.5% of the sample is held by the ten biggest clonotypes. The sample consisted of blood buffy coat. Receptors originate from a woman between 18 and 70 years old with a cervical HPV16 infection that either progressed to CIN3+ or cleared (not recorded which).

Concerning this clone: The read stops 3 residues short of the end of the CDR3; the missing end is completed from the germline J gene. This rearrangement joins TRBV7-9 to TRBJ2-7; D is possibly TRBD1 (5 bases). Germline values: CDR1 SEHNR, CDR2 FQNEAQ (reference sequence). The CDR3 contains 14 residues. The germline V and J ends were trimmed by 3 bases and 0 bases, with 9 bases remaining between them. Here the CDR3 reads CASSLTASSYEQYF. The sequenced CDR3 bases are TGTGCCAGCAGCTTGACAGCTAGCTCCTACGAG.

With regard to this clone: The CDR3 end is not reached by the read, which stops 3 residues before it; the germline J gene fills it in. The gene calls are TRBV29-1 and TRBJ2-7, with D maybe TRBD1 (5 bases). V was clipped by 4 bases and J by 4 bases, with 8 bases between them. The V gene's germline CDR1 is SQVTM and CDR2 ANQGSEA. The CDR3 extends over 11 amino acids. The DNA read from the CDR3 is TGCAGCGTTGGCAGGGCATACGAG. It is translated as CSVGRAYE. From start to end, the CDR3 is CSVGRAYEQYF.

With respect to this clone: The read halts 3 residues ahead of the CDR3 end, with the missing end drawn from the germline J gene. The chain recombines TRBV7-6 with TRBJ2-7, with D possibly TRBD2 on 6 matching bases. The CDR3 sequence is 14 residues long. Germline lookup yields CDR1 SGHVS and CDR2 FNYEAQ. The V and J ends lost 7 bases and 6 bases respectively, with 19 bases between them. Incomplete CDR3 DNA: TGTGCCAGCACTCCGGGGGTGGCTGGCGGCGAG. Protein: CASTPGVAGGE. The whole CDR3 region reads CASTPGVAGGEQYF.

The part of the CDR3 DNA that was read is TGTGCCAGCTACGGGGGGCTTTCGTCACCC. Its translation: CASYGGLSSP. The full CDR3 protein reads CASYGGLSSPLHF. The J gene is TRBJ1-6, the V gene TRBV28; weak D call: TRBD1 (6 bases). The read gets to within 3 residues of the CDR3 end, and the germline J gene fills in the rest. Trimming removed 8 bases at V and 10 bases at J, with 15 bases between. Germline V gene data show CDR1 as MDHEN and CDR2 as SYDVKM. The CDR3 length is 13 residues.

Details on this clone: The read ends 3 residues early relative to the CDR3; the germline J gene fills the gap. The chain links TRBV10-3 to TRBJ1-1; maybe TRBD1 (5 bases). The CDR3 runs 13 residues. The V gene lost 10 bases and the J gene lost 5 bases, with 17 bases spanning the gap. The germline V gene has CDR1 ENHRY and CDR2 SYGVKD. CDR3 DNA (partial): TGTGCCAGCGGGGGGGAGAGGAGTACTGAA. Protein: CASGGERSTE. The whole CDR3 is CASGGERSTEAFF.

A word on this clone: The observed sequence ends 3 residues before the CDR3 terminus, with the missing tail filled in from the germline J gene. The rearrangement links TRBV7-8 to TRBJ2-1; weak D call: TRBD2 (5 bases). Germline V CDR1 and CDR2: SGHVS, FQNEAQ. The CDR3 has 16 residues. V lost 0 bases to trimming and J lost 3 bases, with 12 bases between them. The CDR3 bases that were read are TGTGCCAGCAGCTTAGCAAGAGGGTCCTTCTACAATGAG. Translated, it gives CASSLARGSFYNE. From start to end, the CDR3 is CASSLARGSFYNEQFF.

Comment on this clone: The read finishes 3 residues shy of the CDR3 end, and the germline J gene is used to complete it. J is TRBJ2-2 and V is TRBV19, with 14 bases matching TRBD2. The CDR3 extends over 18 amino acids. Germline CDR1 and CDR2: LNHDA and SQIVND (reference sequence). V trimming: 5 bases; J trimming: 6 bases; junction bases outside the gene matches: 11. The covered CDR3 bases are TGTGCCAGTAGTCCCCCTTGGACTAGCGGGAGGTTTGCCGGGGAG. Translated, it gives CASSPPWTSGRFAGE. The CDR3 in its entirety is CASSPPWTSGRFAGELFF.

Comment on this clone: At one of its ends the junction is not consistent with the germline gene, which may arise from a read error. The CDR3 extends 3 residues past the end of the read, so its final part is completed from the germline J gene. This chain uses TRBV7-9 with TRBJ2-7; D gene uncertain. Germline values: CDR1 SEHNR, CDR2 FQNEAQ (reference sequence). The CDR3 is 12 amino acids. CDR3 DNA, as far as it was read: TGTTCCAGCAGCCGGGTGTCCTACGAG. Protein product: CSSSRVSYE. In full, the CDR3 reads CSSSRVSYEQYF.

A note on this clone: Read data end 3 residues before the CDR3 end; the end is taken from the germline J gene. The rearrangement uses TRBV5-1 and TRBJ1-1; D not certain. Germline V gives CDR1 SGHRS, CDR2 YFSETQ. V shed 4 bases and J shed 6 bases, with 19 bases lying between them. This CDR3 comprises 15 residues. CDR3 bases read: TGCGCCAGCAGCAGGACTGACGGGCCGCGGGCTGAA. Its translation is CASSRTDGPRAE. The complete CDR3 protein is CASSRTDGPRAEAFF.

Here the CDR3 reads CASSLSGREETQYF. The DNA read from the CDR3 is TGTGCCAGCAGCTTAAGCGGGAGGGAGGAGACC. The chain has TRBV7-3 and TRBJ2-5; TRBD2 matches at 9 bases. The CDR3 is cut off 3 residues early in the read; its end comes from the germline J gene. Germline assignment: CDR1 SGHTA and CDR2 FQGTGA. Trimming at V came to 1 base and at J to 5 bases, leaving 2 bases not matched to a gene. CDR3 length: 14 residues.

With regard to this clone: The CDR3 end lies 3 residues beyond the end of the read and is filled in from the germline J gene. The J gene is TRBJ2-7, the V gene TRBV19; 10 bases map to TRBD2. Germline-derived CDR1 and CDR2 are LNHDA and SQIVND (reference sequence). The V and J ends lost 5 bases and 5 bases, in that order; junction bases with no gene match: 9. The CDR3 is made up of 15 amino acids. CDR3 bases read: TGTGCCAGTAGTGGGCAGTCTAGCGGGAGAAACGAG. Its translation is CASSGQSSGRNE. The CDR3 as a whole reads CASSGQSSGRNEQYF.

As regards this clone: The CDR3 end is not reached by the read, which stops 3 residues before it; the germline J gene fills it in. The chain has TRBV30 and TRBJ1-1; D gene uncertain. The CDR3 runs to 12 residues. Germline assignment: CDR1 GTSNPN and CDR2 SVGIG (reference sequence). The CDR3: CACYDSSVEAFF. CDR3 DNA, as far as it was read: TGTGCCTGCTATGACTCCAGTGTGGAA.

The sequenced part of the CDR3 DNA is TGCAGCGTTCTAAGCGGGAGTACTGAG. As protein: CSVLSGSTE. The CDR3, in full, reads CSVLSGSTEQFF. The chain combines TRBV29-1 with TRBJ2-1; 8 nucleotides agree with TRBD2. The read finishes 3 residues shy of the CDR3 end, and the germline J gene is used to complete it. Losses at the gene ends were 5 bases for V and 9 bases for J; bases not matched to a gene: 6. In germline, CDR1 is SQVTM, CDR2 ANQGSEA. The CDR3 spans 12 residues.

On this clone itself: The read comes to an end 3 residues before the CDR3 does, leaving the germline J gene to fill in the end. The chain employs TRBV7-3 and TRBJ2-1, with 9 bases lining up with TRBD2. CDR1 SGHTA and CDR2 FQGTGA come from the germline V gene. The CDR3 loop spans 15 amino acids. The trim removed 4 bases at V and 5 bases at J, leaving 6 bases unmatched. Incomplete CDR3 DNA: TGTGCCAGCAGCTCGCGACTAGCGGAAAACAATGAG. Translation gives CASSSRLAENNE. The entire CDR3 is CASSSRLAENNEQFF.

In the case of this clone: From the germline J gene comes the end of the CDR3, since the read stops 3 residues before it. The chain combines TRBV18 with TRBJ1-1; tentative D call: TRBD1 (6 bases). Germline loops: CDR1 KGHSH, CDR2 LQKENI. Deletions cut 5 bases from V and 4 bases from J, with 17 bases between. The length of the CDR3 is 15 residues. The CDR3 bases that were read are TGTGCCAGCTCAGACAACTACAGGGAGGGCACTGAA. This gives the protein CASSDNYREGTE. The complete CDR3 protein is CASSDNYREGTEAFF. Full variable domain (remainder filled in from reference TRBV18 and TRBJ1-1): NAGVMQNPRHLVRRRGQEARLRCSPMKGHSHVYWYRQLPEEGLKFMVYLQKENIIDESGMPKERFSAEFPKEGPSILRIQQVVRGDSAAYFCASSDNYREGTEAFFGQGTRLTVV.

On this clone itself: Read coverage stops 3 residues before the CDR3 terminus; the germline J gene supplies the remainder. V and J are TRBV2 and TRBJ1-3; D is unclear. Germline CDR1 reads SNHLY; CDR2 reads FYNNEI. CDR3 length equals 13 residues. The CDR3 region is CASSESTDLWIYF. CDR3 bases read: TGTGCCAGCAGTGAGTCTACCGACTTATGG.

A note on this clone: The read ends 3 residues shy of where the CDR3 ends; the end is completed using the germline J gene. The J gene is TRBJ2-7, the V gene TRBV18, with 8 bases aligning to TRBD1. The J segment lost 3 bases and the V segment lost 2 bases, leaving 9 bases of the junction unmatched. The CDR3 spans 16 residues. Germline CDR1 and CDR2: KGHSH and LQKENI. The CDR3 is CASSPSRVGTGYEQYF. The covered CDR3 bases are TGTGCCAGCTCACCATCCCGAGTAGGGACAGGCTACGAG.

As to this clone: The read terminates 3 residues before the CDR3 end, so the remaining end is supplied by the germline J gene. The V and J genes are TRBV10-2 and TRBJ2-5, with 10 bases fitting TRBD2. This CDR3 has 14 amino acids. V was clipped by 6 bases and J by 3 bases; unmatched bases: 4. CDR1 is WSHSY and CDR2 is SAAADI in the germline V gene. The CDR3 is CASRGLAGEETQYF. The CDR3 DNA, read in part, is TGCGCCAGCAGGGGGCTAGCGGGGGAAGAGACC.

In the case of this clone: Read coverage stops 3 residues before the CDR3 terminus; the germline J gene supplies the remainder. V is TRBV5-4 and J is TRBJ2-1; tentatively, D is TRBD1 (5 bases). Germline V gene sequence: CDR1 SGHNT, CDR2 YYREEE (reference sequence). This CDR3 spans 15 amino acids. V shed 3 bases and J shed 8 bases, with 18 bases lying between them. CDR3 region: CASSSTGFIGDEQFF. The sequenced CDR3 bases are TGTGCCAGCAGCTCAACAGGTTTCATAGGGGATGAG.

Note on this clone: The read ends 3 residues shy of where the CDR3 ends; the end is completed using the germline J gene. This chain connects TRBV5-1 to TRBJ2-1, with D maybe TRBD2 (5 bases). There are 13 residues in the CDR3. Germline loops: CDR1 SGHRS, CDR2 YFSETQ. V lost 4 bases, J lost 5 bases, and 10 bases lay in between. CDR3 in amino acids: CASSPLADNEQFF. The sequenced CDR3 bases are TGCGCCAGCAGCCCTCTAGCAGACAATGAG.

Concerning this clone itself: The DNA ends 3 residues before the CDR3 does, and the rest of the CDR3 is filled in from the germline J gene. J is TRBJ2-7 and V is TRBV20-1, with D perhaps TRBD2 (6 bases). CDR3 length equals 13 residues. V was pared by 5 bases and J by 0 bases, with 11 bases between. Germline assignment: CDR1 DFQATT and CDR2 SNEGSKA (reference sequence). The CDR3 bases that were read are TGCAGTGCTGGGCAGACTAGCTCCTACGAG. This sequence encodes CSAGQTSSYE. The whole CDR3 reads CSAGQTSSYEQYF.

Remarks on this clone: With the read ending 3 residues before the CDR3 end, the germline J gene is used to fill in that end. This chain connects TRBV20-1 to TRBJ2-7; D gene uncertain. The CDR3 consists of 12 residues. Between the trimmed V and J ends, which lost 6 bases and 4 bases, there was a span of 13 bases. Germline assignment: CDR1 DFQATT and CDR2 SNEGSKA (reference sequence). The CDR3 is CSARSVSYEQYF. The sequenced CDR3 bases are TGCAGTGCCAGGAGTGTGAGTTACGAG.

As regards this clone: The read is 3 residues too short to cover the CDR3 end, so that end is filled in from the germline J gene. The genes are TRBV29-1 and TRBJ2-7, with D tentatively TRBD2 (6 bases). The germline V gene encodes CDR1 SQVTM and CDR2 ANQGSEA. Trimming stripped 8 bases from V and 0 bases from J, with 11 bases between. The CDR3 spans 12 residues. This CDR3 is CSTIGGSYEQYF. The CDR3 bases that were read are TGCAGCACAATCGGGGGCTCCTACGAG.

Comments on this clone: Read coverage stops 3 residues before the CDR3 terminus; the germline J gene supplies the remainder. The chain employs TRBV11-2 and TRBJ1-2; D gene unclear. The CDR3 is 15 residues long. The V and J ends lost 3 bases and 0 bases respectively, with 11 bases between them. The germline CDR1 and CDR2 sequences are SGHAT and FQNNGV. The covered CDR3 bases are TGTGCCAGCAGCTTTTCGGGGTCGGCTAACTATGGC. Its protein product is CASSFSGSANYG. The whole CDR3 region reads CASSFSGSANYGYTF.

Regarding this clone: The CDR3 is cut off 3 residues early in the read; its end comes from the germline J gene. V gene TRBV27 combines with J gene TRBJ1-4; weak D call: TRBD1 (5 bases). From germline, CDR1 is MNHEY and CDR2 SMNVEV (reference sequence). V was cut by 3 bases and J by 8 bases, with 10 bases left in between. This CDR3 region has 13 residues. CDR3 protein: CASSFYKGEKLFF. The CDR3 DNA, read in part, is TGTGCCAGCAGTTTCTACAAGGGGGAAAAA. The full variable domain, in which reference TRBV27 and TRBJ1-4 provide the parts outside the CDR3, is EAQVTQNPRYLITVTGKKLTVTCSQNMNHEYMSWYRQDPGLGLRQIYYSMNVEVTDKGDVPEGYKVSRKEKRNFPLILESPSPNQTSLYFCASSFYKGEKLFFGSGTQLSVL.